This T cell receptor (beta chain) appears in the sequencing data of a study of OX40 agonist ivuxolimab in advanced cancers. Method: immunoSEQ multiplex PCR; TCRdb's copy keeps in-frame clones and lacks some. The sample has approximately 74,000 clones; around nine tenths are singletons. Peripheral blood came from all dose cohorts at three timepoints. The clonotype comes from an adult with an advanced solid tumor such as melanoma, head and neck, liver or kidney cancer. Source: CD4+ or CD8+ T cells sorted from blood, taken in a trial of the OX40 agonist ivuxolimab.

DNA of the CDR3: TGTGCCAGTAGTATAGGGGACTTCGCCGGCACTGAAGCTTTCTTT. It is translated as CASSIGDFAGTEAFF. V gene TRBV19 combines with J gene TRBJ1-1; a possible D gene is TRBD1 (5 bases). The V end was cut by 1 base, the J end by 4 bases, with 13 bases between. CDR3 size: 15 residues. Germline V lookup: CDR1 LNHDA, CDR2 SQIVND (reference sequence). The full variable domain, completed using reference TRBV19 and TRBJ1-1, is DGGITQSPKYLFRKEGQNVTLSCEQNLNHDAMYWYRQDPGQGLRLIYYSQIVNDFQKGDIAEGYSVSREKKESFPLTVTSAQKNPTAFYLCASSIGDFAGTEAFFGQGTRLTVV.